The source of this TCR beta chain is a study of cytomegalovirus exposure and HLA in healthy donors. V shed 3 bases and J shed 12 bases, with 14 bases lying between them. CDR1 SEHNR and CDR2 FQNEAQ come from the germline V gene (reference sequence). The CDR3 spans 13 residues. The PCR had 60 Vbeta and 13 Jbeta primers. Some clones are missing from TCRdb's copy, which holds only in-frame ones; the method was immunoSEQ multiplex PCR. Of about 88,000 clones in the sample, roughly three quarters were seen once. The gene calls are TRBV7-9 and TRBJ1-4, with D possibly TRBD1 on 5 matching bases. Sequenced input: PBMCs. This TCR was sampled from a woman in her forties in good health and CMV-seronegative. CDR3 in amino acids: CASSLTDRLELFF. The DNA for the CDR3 is TGTGCCAGCAGCTTGACAGACCGTTTGGAACTGTTTTTT.